The 8 T cell receptor beta chains reported below all come from one sample, sequenced in a study of cytomegalovirus exposure and HLA in healthy donors. The primer mix had 60 Vbeta and 13 Jbeta primers. Data came from immunoSEQ multiplex PCR; TCRdb stores just in-frame clones and leaves some out. Here the sample spans 150,000 to 200,000 clones, about four fifths being singletons. Sequenced sample: PBMCs. The receptors shown here come from a woman under 30 in good health and CMV-seropositive.

This clone was found a few times. V is TRBV27 and J is TRBJ2-7, with unresolved D. Trimming cost V 3 bases and J 0 bases, with 6 bases left between them. In germline, CDR1 is MNHEY, CDR2 SMNVEV (reference sequence). This CDR3 has 13 residues. DNA for the CDR3: TGTGCCAGCAGTTTTGCACTCTCCTACGAGCAGTACTTC. Amino acids: CASSFALSYEQYF.

The chain employs TRBV15 and TRBJ2-2, with D possibly matching TRBD1 (5 bases). The germline gives CDR1 LNHNV, CDR2 YYDKDF (reference sequence). The germline V and J ends were trimmed by 0 bases and 4 bases, with 12 bases remaining between them. CDR3 size: 16 residues. The CDR3 nucleotides read TGTGCCACCAGCAGAGATAAAGGGGAAGTCACCGGGGAGCTGTTTTTT. It is translated as CATSRDKGEVTGELFF.

This chain connects TRBV27 to TRBJ2-7; 10 nucleotides agree with TRBD2. The CDR3 spans 16 residues. V lost 6 bases to trimming and J lost 4 bases; unmatched junction nucleotides: 12. Germline V lookup: CDR1 MNHEY, CDR2 SMNVEV (reference sequence). CDR3 nucleotides: TGTGCCAGCAGCAACGAAAGCGGACTAGCGGTTTACGAGCAGTACTTC. Residues: CASSNESGLAVYEQYF.

This clone has only a few counts. V usage is TRBV5-1 and J usage is TRBJ1-2; TRBD1 aligns across 7 bases. Trimming took 2 bases from V and 1 from J; bases not matched to a gene: 8. The CDR3 loop spans 16 amino acids. Germline V gene data show CDR1 as SGHRS and CDR2 as YFSETQ. Written as DNA, the CDR3 is TGCGCCAGCAGCTTCCACCCGGGACAGAATAACTATGGCTACACCTTC. This codes for CASSFHPGQNNYGYTF.

The chain joins TRBV6-6 to TRBJ2-3; TRBD1 agrees at 7 bases. Germline trimming cut 0 bases from V and 2 bases from J; bases unmatched to any gene: 5. The CDR3 consists of 16 residues. From germline, CDR1 is MNHNY and CDR2 SVGAGI (reference sequence). This CDR3 reads CASSYSEGGSTDTQYF. The CDR3 DNA sequence: TGTGCCAGCAGTTACTCGGAAGGGGGCTCCACAGATACGCAGTATTTT.

This rearrangement joins TRBV5-6 to TRBJ1-2; D call uncertain. V was trimmed by 0 bases and J by 4 bases, leaving 7 bases between them. The CDR3 is made up of 13 amino acids. Germline CDR1 reads SGHDT; CDR2 reads YYEEEE. The CDR3 sequence is CASSLAESYGYTF. CDR3 DNA sequence: TGTGCCAGCAGCTTGGCCGAGTCCTATGGCTACACCTTC.

This clone was counted a few times. The V call is TRBV4-2, the J call TRBJ2-3; D is uncertain. CDR1 LGHNA and CDR2 YNFKEQ come from the germline V gene. The CDR3 sequence is 14 residues long. V lost 0 bases and J 4 bases, leaving 8 bases between the germline ends. This CDR3 reads CASSQDLSSDTQYF. The CDR3 bases are TGTGCCAGCAGCCAAGATCTTAGCTCAGATACGCAGTATTTT.

V is TRBV19 and J is TRBJ2-7, with 11 nucleotides matching TRBD1. The CDR3 contains 14 residues. V shed 6 bases and J 3 bases; nucleotides not matched to a gene: 4. Germline V gives CDR1 LNHDA, CDR2 SQIVND (reference sequence). CDR3: CASRTGTGGYEQYF. The CDR3 DNA is TGTGCCAGTAGGACCGGGACAGGGGGCTACGAGCAGTACTTC.